The T cell receptor (beta chain) described here comes from a study of blood T cell repertoires in COVID-19. Clones were sequenced by immunoSEQ multiplex PCR, and TCRdb holds only the in-frame ones, with some missing. The top ten hold around 8.5% of the sample, which has more than 140,000 clones, 70% to 90% seen once. V was trimmed by 0 bases and J by 4 bases, leaving 9 bases between them. CDR1 and CDR2 (germline): GTSNPN, SVGIG (reference sequence). This CDR3 has 13 amino acids. This clone was picked up a small number of times. The V gene is TRBV30, the J gene TRBJ1-2; D not resolved. Sequenced input: peripheral blood. The sequence was obtained from a woman aged 55-69 years with acute or convalescent COVID-19. In DNA form, the CDR3 reads TGTGCCTGGAGTGTAGACATCCCCTATGGCTACACCTTC. It is translated as CAWSVDIPYGYTF.